Presented here are 14 T cell receptor beta chains from one specimen sequenced in a study of cytomegalovirus exposure and HLA in healthy donors. Profiled with immunoSEQ multiplex PCR; TCRdb holds only in-frame clones, not every one. This sample has about 110,000 clones, with approximately 95% found just once. Sequenced material: PBMCs. The origin of the receptors is a woman younger than 35 in good health and CMV-seronegative.

The chain links TRBV2 to TRBJ2-7; D is possibly TRBD2 (5 bases). Germline loops: CDR1 SNHLY, CDR2 FYNNEI. Trimming shortened V by 7 bases and J by 0 bases, and 13 bases separated the two germline ends. The CDR3 consists of 14 residues. The CDR3 protein is CASKWTLSSYEQYF. Written as DNA, the CDR3 is TGTGCCAGCAAGTGGACTCTTAGCTCCTACGAGCAGTACTTC.

J is TRBJ2-5 and V is TRBV5-1; 16 bases fit TRBD2. Germline lookup yields CDR1 SGHRS and CDR2 YFSETQ. V lost 4 bases, J lost 4 bases, and 7 bases stayed unmatched. The CDR3 covers 17 residues. CDR3 protein: CASSEGGLAGGRETQYF. In nucleotides, the CDR3 is TGCGCCAGCAGCGAAGGGGGACTAGCGGGGGGGCGAGAGACCCAGTACTTC.

The chain employs TRBV18 and TRBJ2-1; 8 bases match TRBD1. Germline V CDR1 and CDR2: KGHSH, LQKENI. After removal of 4 bases from V and 0 bases from J, the junction contained 8 bases not matched to a gene. The CDR3 loop spans 17 amino acids. For the CDR3, the DNA is TGTGCCAGCTCACAAAACCGGGACAGGCGCTCCTACAATGAGCAGTTCTTC. It yields the protein CASSQNRDRRSYNEQFF.

The chain carries TRBV2 and TRBJ1-1; TRBD1 matches at 11 bases. Losses at the gene ends were 4 bases for V and 4 bases for J; bases not matched to a gene: 5. This CDR3 has 15 residues. CDR1 and CDR2 (germline): SNHLY, FYNNEI. In DNA, the CDR3 is TGTGCCAGCAGTGGGGACAGGGGGAGGGCCACTGAAGCTTTCTTT. Its translation is CASSGDRGRATEAFF.

This clone was seen a few times. V and J are TRBV27 and TRBJ1-1; D unclear. This CDR3 spans 14 amino acids. Trimming took off 1 base at V and 1 base at J, with 7 bases between the two ends. Germline lookup yields CDR1 MNHEY and CDR2 SMNVEV (reference sequence). The DNA of the CDR3 is TGTGCCAGCAGTTTATTAACCGGGAACACTGAAGCTTTCTTT. Translating it yields CASSLLTGNTEAFF.

This clone was detected only once. The gene calls are TRBV6-1 and TRBJ1-2; tentatively, D is TRBD1 (5 bases). With 4 bases removed from V and 8 bases from J, the gap between germline ends came to 14 bases. CDR1 MNHNS and CDR2 SASEGT come from the germline V gene. This CDR3 has 13 amino acids. CDR3 sequence reads: CASSGQGGDGYTF. Written as DNA, the CDR3 is TGTGCCAGCAGTGGCCAGGGCGGCGACGGCTACACCTTC.

V usage is TRBV7-2 and J usage is TRBJ1-3, with D possibly TRBD1 on 5 matching bases. Germline V gene sequence: CDR1 SGHTA, CDR2 FQGNSA. CDR3 length: 15 amino acids. Trimming pared 1 base from V and 7 bases from J, leaving 14 bases between. The CDR3 DNA reads TGTGCCAGCAGCTTAGGTGGGCAGGGCGTGAACACCATATATTTT. It is translated as CASSLGGQGVNTIYF.

The chain uses TRBV6-6 and TRBJ1-3; weak D call: TRBD1 (5 bases). Trimming stripped 4 bases from V and 4 bases from J, with 8 bases between. CDR3 size: 13 residues. Per the germline V gene, CDR1 is MNHNY and CDR2 is SVGAGI (reference sequence). Here the CDR3 DNA reads TGTGCCAGCAGTTCGGGACTCGGAAACACCATATATTTT. It translates to CASSSGLGNTIYF.

J is TRBJ2-1 and V is TRBV9; the match to TRBD2 covers 7 bases. Germline loops: CDR1 SGDLS, CDR2 YYNGEE. The J segment lost 7 bases and the V segment lost 0 bases, leaving 7 bases of the junction unmatched. The CDR3 is 15 residues long. This CDR3 reads CASSVAGGRGNEQFF. As DNA, the CDR3 is TGTGCCAGCAGCGTAGCGGGAGGTCGCGGGAATGAGCAGTTCTTC.

The chain couples TRBV28 to TRBJ2-7; 8 bases match TRBD2. Trimming cost V 9 bases and J 1 base; bases outside gene matches: 2. The CDR3 contains 12 residues. CDR1 is MDHEN, CDR2 SYDVKM, per germline. The CDR3 loop is CASVAGSYEQYF. The CDR3, as DNA: TGTGCCAGTGTAGCGGGATCCTACGAGCAGTACTTC.

This chain links TRBV5-1 with TRBJ2-5; 12 bases line up with TRBD2. The CDR3 extends over 16 amino acids. From germline, CDR1 is SGHRS and CDR2 YFSETQ. V gave up 3 bases and J gave up 4 bases; unmatched junction bases: 7. The CDR3 bases are TGCGCCAGCAGCTCCAGGACTAGCGGGGAGGTAGAGACCCAGTACTTC. This sequence encodes CASSSRTSGEVETQYF.

In DNA form, the CDR3 reads TGTGCCAGCAGGGGACAGGGTCTCGGCTACACCTTC. Its translation is CASRGQGLGYTF. This chain links TRBV27 with TRBJ1-2, with 9 bases that match TRBD1. Per germline, CDR1 MNHEY and CDR2 SMNVEV (reference sequence). This CDR3 has 12 amino acids. The V and J ends lost 6 bases and 8 bases, in that order; junction bases with no gene match: 4.

The V gene is TRBV7-8, the J gene TRBJ1-1; D gene unclear. The CDR3 runs to 15 residues. V was shortened by 4 bases and J by 2 bases, with 14 bases between the two germline ends. Germline V gene data show CDR1 as SGHVS and CDR2 as FQNEAQ. The CDR3 region has the DNA TGTGCCAGCAGCTCTAAACGGGTTCAAAACACTGAAGCTTTCTTT. Its protein product is CASSSKRVQNTEAFF.

The chain is built from TRBV18 and TRBJ2-2; D ambiguous. The germline V and J ends were trimmed by 6 bases and 4 bases, with 9 bases remaining between them. Germline values: CDR1 KGHSH, CDR2 LQKENI. The CDR3 totals 13 residues. The CDR3 sequence: CASSPVVTGELFF. The CDR3 DNA follows: TGTGCCAGCTCTCCAGTCGTCACCGGGGAGCTGTTTTTT.